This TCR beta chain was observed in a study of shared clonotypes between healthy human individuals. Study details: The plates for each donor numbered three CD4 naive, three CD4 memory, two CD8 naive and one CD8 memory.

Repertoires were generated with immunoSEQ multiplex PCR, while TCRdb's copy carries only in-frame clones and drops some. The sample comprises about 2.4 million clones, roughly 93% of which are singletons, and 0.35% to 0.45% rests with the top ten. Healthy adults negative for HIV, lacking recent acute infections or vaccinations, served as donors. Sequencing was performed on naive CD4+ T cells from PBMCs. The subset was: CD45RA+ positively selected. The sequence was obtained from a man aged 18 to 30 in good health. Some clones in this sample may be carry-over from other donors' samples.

This CDR3 is CASSFYQGSTDTQYF. The CDR3 DNA reads TGTGCCAGCAGCTTCTATCAGGGAAGCACAGATACGCAGTATTTT. The V and J genes are TRBV11-2 and TRBJ2-3; D possibly corresponds to TRBD1 (5 bases). Germline CDR1 and CDR2: SGHAT and FQNNGV. Trimming left V 3 bases short and J 0 bases short, with 10 bases between. The CDR3 has 15 residues.